The 10 T cell receptor beta chains in this list originate from one sample, sequenced in a study of blood T cell repertoires in COVID-19. The method was immunoSEQ multiplex PCR; TCRdb's version includes in-frame clones alone and lacks a portion of them. The sample contains a few hundred thousand clones, 85% to 90% of which appear only once. The material sequenced was peripheral blood. The receptors derive from a man younger than 40 with acute or convalescent COVID-19.

The rearrangement joins TRBV18 to TRBJ1-2; D is perhaps TRBD1 (6 bases). Germline lookup yields CDR1 KGHSH and CDR2 LQKENI. The CDR3 consists of 18 residues. The V end lost 6 bases, the J end lost 2 bases, and 25 bases lay between the germline ends. CDR3 nucleotide sequence: TGTGCCAGCTCTCCCTCAAGGGGGGGCGCGAGCTACAACTATGGCTACACCTTC. It specifies CASSPSRGGASYNYGYTF.

This clone was observed once. The V gene is TRBV7-3, the J gene TRBJ2-1; tentatively, D is TRBD2 (6 bases). V lost 5 bases, J lost 8 bases, and 22 bases lay in between. This CDR3 spans 16 amino acids. Germline CDR1 reads SGHTA; CDR2 reads FQGTGA. The CDR3 here is CASSGQGLPSGDEQFF. DNA of the CDR3: TGTGCCAGCAGCGGCCAGGGACTCCCTTCTGGCGATGAGCAGTTCTTC.

The CDR3 nucleotides are TGCAGCGCCTCAGGGTACCTCCAAGAGACCCAGTACTTC. The encoded protein is CSASGYLQETQYF. V and J are TRBV29-1 and TRBJ2-5, with a tentative D call TRBD1 (5 bases). CDR3 length equals 13 residues. The V end lost 7 bases, the J end lost 1 base, and 13 bases lay between the germline ends. The germline gives CDR1 SQVTM, CDR2 ANQGSEA.

The chain is built from TRBV2 and TRBJ1-1; 7 nucleotides line up with TRBD1. The CDR3 has 14 amino acids. The trim removed 7 bases at V and 7 bases at J, leaving 12 bases unmatched. CDR1 is SNHLY, CDR2 FYNNEI, per germline. CDR3 loop: CASMEVRGDSEAFF. The CDR3 DNA reads as TGTGCCAGCATGGAAGTGAGAGGGGACAGTGAAGCTTTCTTT.

This chain joins TRBV10-2 and TRBJ2-2; 7 positions match TRBD1. The V gene end was trimmed by 2 bases and the J gene end by 7 bases; junction bases not matched to a gene: 7. In germline, CDR1 is WSHSY, CDR2 SAAADI. The CDR3 loop spans 15 amino acids. The CDR3 DNA reads as TGCGCCAGCAGTGAGAGCAGGGGGAAAGTCGGGGAGCTGTTTTTT. It yields the protein CASSESRGKVGELFF.

This clone was counted between two and nine times. The chain recombines TRBV2 with TRBJ2-7; 9 nucleotides align to TRBD1. The V gene's germline CDR1 is SNHLY and CDR2 FYNNEI. The CDR3 contains 13 residues. The V segment lost 7 bases and the J segment 6 bases; nucleotides outside the gene matches: 7. CDR3 region: CASKGTGSSEQYF. The CDR3 DNA follows: TGTGCCAGCAAGGGGACAGGGTCTTCCGAGCAGTACTTC.

The count of this clone is one. The chain has TRBV5-5 and TRBJ1-2; D is perhaps TRBD1 (5 bases). Trimming took off 1 base at V and 13 bases at J, with 17 bases between the two ends. The CDR3 has 13 amino acids. Germline-derived CDR1 and CDR2 are SGHKS and YYEKEE (reference sequence). For the CDR3, the DNA is TGTGCCAGCAGCTTGCCCCAGGGACTCCTCCTCACCTTC. Protein product: CASSLPQGLLLTF.

The chain carries TRBV19 and TRBJ1-5; a possible D gene is TRBD1 (5 bases). The CDR3 consists of 14 residues. Germline assignment: CDR1 LNHDA and CDR2 SQIVND (reference sequence). Trimming stripped 5 bases from V and 5 bases from J, with 13 bases between. The CDR3 sequence: CASSSWQGDQPQHF. The DNA for the CDR3 is TGTGCCAGTAGTTCTTGGCAGGGTGATCAGCCCCAGCATTTT.

This clone appeared once. This chain joins TRBV18 and TRBJ2-3, with 9 bases aligning to TRBD1. Germline V lookup: CDR1 KGHSH, CDR2 LQKENI. V gave up 4 bases and J gave up 4 bases; unmatched junction bases: 3. The CDR3 is 14 amino acids. CDR3 loop: CASSQQGAADTQYF. The CDR3, as DNA: TGTGCCAGCTCACAACAGGGGGCGGCAGATACGCAGTATTTT.

This clone was recorded once. The chain carries TRBV2 and TRBJ2-7, with 7 bases aligning to TRBD1. This CDR3 spans 13 amino acids. Looked up from germline, CDR1 is SNHLY and CDR2 is FYNNEI. V was clipped by 5 bases and J by 7 bases; unmatched bases: 8. The CDR3 DNA is TGTGCCAGCAGTACCGAGACAGGGCGGGAGCAGTACTTC. Amino acids: CASSTETGREQYF.